The clone carrying this TCR beta chain was seen at least ten times. Antigen unknown. From germline, CDR1 is MNHNS and CDR2 SASEGT. Trimming stripped 10 bases from V and 1 base from J, with 19 bases between. This CDR3 spans 15 amino acids. The sample originates from a study of human T cells and chemical hapten exposure. About the research overall: Variation in per-sample TCR yields came mainly from small pooled library volume differences.

The library labeled individual cDNA molecules by adding unique molecular identifiers to them. In TCRdb, the RACE reads were re-called with MiXCR into one record per CDR3 protein. The sample includes about 45,000 distinct CDR3 sequences, 4.3% of them seen just once. Study-wide points: TCRs at high frequency, those above 1 in 1000, did not change with DPC sensitization.

The time point was: healthy volunteer bleed at 2 weeks. The total RNA was obtained from whole blood that was not fractionated. This sequence joins TRBV6-1 and TRBJ1-1, with D perhaps TRBD1 (6 bases). The sample consisted of whole blood. The TCR comes from a female donor in good health. Some clones in this sample may be carry-over from other donors' samples. CDR3 in amino acids: CAIGGGSRWNTEAFF. The DNA of the CDR3 is TGTGCCATAGGTGGGGGCTCGAGGTGGAACACTGAAGCTTTCTTT.